The T cell receptor (beta chain) under discussion was sequenced for a study of T cell responses to AZD1222 COVID-19 vaccine. TCRdb keeps only in-frame clones here, not all; method: immunoSEQ multiplex PCR. The sample records 130,000 to 150,000 clones, 80% to 95% being singletons. The study's findings and limits: Only six or seven AZD1222 recipients tested seropositive at baseline. Regions 160-218 and 743-854 dominated among vaccine-associated CD4 TCRs spanning spike. A mostly white British donor set with more females was recruited, and clonal diversity was possibly underestimated. Repertoire samples came only from after the peak T cell response.

This CDR3 region has 14 residues. Germline CDR1 SGHRS, CDR2 YFSETQ. Germline trimming cut 4 bases from V and 6 bases from J; bases unmatched to any gene: 6. As for this clone: Its antigen is not known.

The chain uses TRBV5-1 and TRBJ2-7; 11 nucleotides match TRBD1. The clonotype originates from an adult in good health. The input for sequencing was peripheral blood, taken on day 0 of AZD1222 vaccination. This CDR3 is CASSNGQGAGEQYF. The CDR3 nucleotides are TGCGCCAGCAGCAACGGACAGGGGGCGGGCGAGCAGTACTTC.